These T cell receptor beta chains were read from a single sample in a study of shared T cell receptors in the human thymus. Sequencing was performed with immunoSEQ multiplex PCR; in TCRdb, only in-frame clones are kept and a portion is missing. The profile shows about 660,000 clones, roughly 90% of them singletons. Another study also made use of these data, one on human thymus T cells.

The sequenced sample consisted of thymocytes. These receptors were taken from a boy under two years old with a congenital heart defect. CDR3s include the opening cysteine and the closing phenylalanine or tryptophan. The order of the fields is V gene, D gene, J gene, clone size, CDR3 protein, CDR3 DNA. D genes are given only for firm matches. Clone sizes are given selectively: once, few, many, or a class where the clone is expanded.

>TRBV10-3|NA|TRBJ2-7|NA
CAIRDTQYEQYF
TGTGCCATCAGGGACACCCAATACGAGCAGTACTTC
>TRBV4-1|TRBD1|TRBJ2-7|NA
CASSQESGTGGHEQYF
TGCGCCAGCAGCCAAGAATCGGGGACAGGGGGACACGAGCAGTACTTC
>TRBV5-1|NA|TRBJ1-3|once
CASSLGARATGNTIYF
TGCGCCAGCAGCTTGGGAGCCAGGGCAACAGGAAACACCATATATTTT
>TRBV2|NA|TRBJ2-7|NA
CASSPNGTYEQYF
TGTGCCAGCAGTCCGAACGGGACCTACGAGCAGTACTTC
>TRBV7-9|TRBD2|TRBJ2-7|NA
CASSLVVVIAGGAPHEQYF
TGTGCCAGCAGCTTAGTGGTGGTGATAGCGGGAGGAGCCCCCCACGAGCAGTACTTC
>TRBV4-3|NA|TRBJ1-1|NA
CASSHTGSTEAFF
TGCGCCAGCAGCCATACAGGGAGTACTGAAGCTTTCTTT
>TRBV29-1|TRBD1|TRBJ2-7|NA
CSAELGTGSHEQYF
TGCAGCGCTGAACTCGGGACAGGGTCCCACGAGCAGTACTTC
>TRBV19|NA|TRBJ1-2|NA
CASTNTVYHGYTF
TGTGCCAGTACTAATACGGTATACCACGGCTACACCTTC
>TRBV7-9|TRBD1|TRBJ1-5|NA
CASSSTNRGSQPQHF
TGTGCCAGCAGCTCAACGAACAGGGGATCCCAGCCCCAGCATTTT
>TRBV7-7|TRBD2|TRBJ2-5|NA
CASSLVRQGRRGTKETQYF
TGTGCTAGCAGCTTAGTCAGGCAGGGTCGGAGAGGGACTAAAGAGACCCAGTACTTC
>TRBV7-2|NA|TRBJ2-7|NA
CASSLMGQYYEQYF
TGTGCCAGCAGCTTAATGGGCCAATACTACGAGCAGTACTTC
>TRBV5-1|NA|TRBJ2-5|once
CASSLGHHKETQYF
TGCGCCAGCAGCTTGGGGCACCATAAAGAGACCCAGTACTTC
>TRBV4-2|NA|TRBJ2-7|NA
CASSQISEPGPYEQYF
TGTGCCAGCAGCCAAATCTCGGAGCCAGGGCCTTACGAGCAGTACTTC
>TRBV10-1|NA|TRBJ2-1|few
CATDNEQFF
TGCGCCACCGACAATGAGCAGTTCTTC
>TRBV27|NA|TRBJ2-7|once
CASSFGEGTPSYEQYF
TGTGCCAGCAGTTTTGGTGAAGGGACACCGTCCTACGAGCAGTACTTC
>TRBV7-3|TRBD2|TRBJ2-3|NA
CASSLEGGRAATDTQYF
TGTGCCAGCAGCTTAGAGGGTGGGAGGGCCGCCACAGATACGCAGTATTTT
>TRBV18|TRBD1|TRBJ2-1|NA
CASSPKGTGGWYNEQFF
TGTGCCAGCTCACCTAAAGGGACAGGGGGCTGGTACAATGAGCAGTTCTTC
>TRBV4-3|TRBD2|TRBJ2-7|NA
CASSHSSGTMSYEQYF
TGCGCCAGCAGCCATTCATCCGGGACTATGTCCTACGAGCAGTACTTC
>TRBV6-6|TRBD1|TRBJ2-1|once
CASSLDRASYNEQFF
TGTGCCAGCAGTCTGGACAGGGCCTCCTACAATGAGCAGTTCTTC
>TRBV5-1|TRBD2|TRBJ2-1|NA
CASSNRTSGSYNEQFF
TGCGCCAGCAGCAACCGGACTAGCGGTTCCTACAATGAGCAGTTCTTC
>TRBV30|TRBD2|TRBJ2-5|NA
CAWSPQAGGYQETQYF
TGTGCCTGGAGTCCCCAAGCGGGAGGGTACCAAGAGACCCAGTACTTC
>TRBV4-3|NA|TRBJ2-5|NA
CASSQGQGKETQYF
TGCGCCAGCAGCCAAGGGCAGGGGAAAGAGACCCAGTACTTC
>TRBV27|NA|TRBJ2-2|NA
CATTHLGGPSGELFF
TGTGCCACCACCCACCTCGGGGGTCCGTCAGGGGAGCTGTTTTTT
>TRBV5-1|TRBD2|TRBJ2-1|NA
CASSSLAGGPRNEQFF
TGCGCCAGCAGCTCACTAGCGGGAGGGCCGAGGAATGAGCAGTTCTTC
>TRBV10-2|NA|TRBJ2-1|NA
CASSGEERFLGEQFF
TGCGCCAGCAGTGGTGAGGAAAGATTTTTAGGTGAGCAGTTCTTC
>TRBV7-2|NA|TRBJ1-1|NA
CASSLRGRGRVGYTEAFF
TGTGCCAGCAGCTTAAGGGGTCGAGGGAGGGTAGGGTACACTGAAGCTTTCTTT
>TRBV25-1|NA|TRBJ2-3|NA
CASRASTDTQYF
TGTGCCAGCAGGGCTAGCACAGATACGCAGTATTTT
>TRBV4-1|TRBD2|TRBJ2-7|NA
CASSQVSGRASEQYF
TGCGCCAGCAGCCAAGTTTCCGGGAGGGCCTCCGAGCAGTACTTC
>TRBV28|TRBD1|TRBJ2-5|NA
CASRPGQARQETQYF
TGTGCCAGCAGACCCGGACAGGCTCGTCAAGAGACCCAGTACTTC
>TRBV7-8|TRBD1|TRBJ2-7|NA
CASRGGWWDEQYF
TGTGCCAGCCGAGGGGGCTGGTGGGACGAGCAGTACTTC
>TRBV27|NA|TRBJ2-7|NA
CASSLAGRAPSPHEQYF
TGTGCCAGCAGTTTAGCGGGAAGGGCCCCCTCTCCCCACGAGCAGTACTTC
>TRBV30|NA|TRBJ1-1|NA
CAWRARRGGAILNTEAFF
TGTGCCTGGAGGGCGCGGAGAGGAGGGGCAATATTGAACACTGAAGCTTTCTTT
>TRBV5-6|TRBD2|TRBJ2-1|NA
CASSLDGSPGLETEQFF
TGTGCCAGCAGCTTGGACGGGAGCCCGGGACTAGAAACCGAGCAGTTCTTC
>TRBV27|NA|TRBJ2-5|NA
CASSLSDTDKQETQYF
TGTGCCAGCAGTTTATCCGACACCGACAAGCAAGAGACCCAGTACTTC
>TRBV4-1|NA|TRBJ2-5|NA
CASSQVPGGVRTQYF
TGCGCCAGCAGCCAAGTCCCAGGCGGGGTGCGAACCCAGTACTTC
>TRBV15|NA|TRBJ2-7|NA
CATSRVCPGDPSYEQYF
TGTGCCACCAGCAGAGTCTGCCCAGGGGATCCCTCCTACGAGCAGTACTTC
>TRBV4-1|NA|TRBJ1-4|NA
CASSQDAGAPNEKLFF
TGCGCCAGCAGCCAAGATGCCGGAGCCCCGAATGAAAAACTGTTTTTT
>TRBV11-1|TRBD2|TRBJ2-5|NA
CASSPSVTSGSETQYF
TGTGCCAGCAGCCCGTCGGTCACTAGCGGGAGTGAGACCCAGTACTTC
>TRBV4-3|TRBD2|TRBJ2-3|NA
CASSQRSGRVLEDTQYF
TGCGCCAGCAGCCAACGAAGCGGGAGGGTGTTGGAAGATACGCAGTATTTT
>TRBV2|TRBD1|TRBJ1-1|NA
CASSEEWDRGFYTEAFF
TGTGCCAGCAGTGAAGAGTGGGACAGGGGATTTTACACTGAAGCTTTCTTT
>TRBV14|NA|TRBJ2-7|NA
CASSQRGKDRGEQYF
TGTGCCAGCAGCCAGAGGGGGAAAGATCGGGGCGAGCAGTACTTC
>TRBV14|TRBD2|TRBJ2-1|NA
CASSPRVAGGAFDYNEQFF
TGTGCCAGCAGCCCTCGGGTAGCGGGAGGAGCCTTTGATTACAATGAGCAGTTCTTC
>TRBV27|NA|TRBJ2-7|NA
CASSNNHPRGVGEQYF
TGTGCCAGCAGTAATAACCACCCCAGGGGTGTTGGAGAGCAGTACTTC
>TRBV4-3|NA|TRBJ2-7|NA
CASSQGTGGGETDYEQYF
TGCGCCAGCAGCCAAGGTACCGGAGGGGGGGAGACCGACTACGAGCAGTACTTC
>TRBV1|NA|TRBJ2-1|NA
CTSSRYKREGPYNEQFF
TGCACCAGCAGCCGATACAAACGGGAGGGCCCCTACAATGAGCAGTTCTTC
>TRBV29-1|TRBD1|TRBJ2-5|NA
CSVATGGETQYF
TGCAGCGTTGCGACAGGGGGAGAGACCCAGTACTTC
>TRBV4-1|NA|TRBJ2-7|few
CASSQDPSGPSSYEQYF
TGCGCCAGCAGCCAAGATCCGTCCGGCCCTAGCTCCTACGAGCAGTACTTC
>TRBV4-3|NA|TRBJ2-7|few
CASSQDPRGEQYF
TGCGCCAGCAGCCAAGATCCTCGCGGCGAGCAGTACTTC
>TRBV12-5|NA|TRBJ1-1|NA
CASGEQTGLSDTEAFF
TGTGCTAGTGGTGAGCAAACAGGGTTGTCGGACACTGAAGCTTTCTTT
>TRBV19|TRBD1|TRBJ1-5|NA
CASRVETGDYSNQPQHF
TGTGCCAGTAGGGTCGAAACAGGGGATTATAGCAATCAGCCCCAGCATTTT
>TRBV7-8|NA|TRBJ1-3|NA
CASPGLFGRSGNTIYF
TGTGCCAGCCCCGGACTCTTCGGGCGCTCTGGAAACACCATATATTTT
>TRBV29-1|TRBD1|TRBJ2-7|NA
CSVEDLDRAEQYF
TGCAGCGTTGAAGATCTAGACAGGGCCGAGCAGTACTTC
>TRBV10-2|NA|TRBJ2-7|NA
CASSDFEGGVYEQYF
TGCGCCAGCAGTGACTTCGAGGGTGGGGTCTACGAGCAGTACTTC